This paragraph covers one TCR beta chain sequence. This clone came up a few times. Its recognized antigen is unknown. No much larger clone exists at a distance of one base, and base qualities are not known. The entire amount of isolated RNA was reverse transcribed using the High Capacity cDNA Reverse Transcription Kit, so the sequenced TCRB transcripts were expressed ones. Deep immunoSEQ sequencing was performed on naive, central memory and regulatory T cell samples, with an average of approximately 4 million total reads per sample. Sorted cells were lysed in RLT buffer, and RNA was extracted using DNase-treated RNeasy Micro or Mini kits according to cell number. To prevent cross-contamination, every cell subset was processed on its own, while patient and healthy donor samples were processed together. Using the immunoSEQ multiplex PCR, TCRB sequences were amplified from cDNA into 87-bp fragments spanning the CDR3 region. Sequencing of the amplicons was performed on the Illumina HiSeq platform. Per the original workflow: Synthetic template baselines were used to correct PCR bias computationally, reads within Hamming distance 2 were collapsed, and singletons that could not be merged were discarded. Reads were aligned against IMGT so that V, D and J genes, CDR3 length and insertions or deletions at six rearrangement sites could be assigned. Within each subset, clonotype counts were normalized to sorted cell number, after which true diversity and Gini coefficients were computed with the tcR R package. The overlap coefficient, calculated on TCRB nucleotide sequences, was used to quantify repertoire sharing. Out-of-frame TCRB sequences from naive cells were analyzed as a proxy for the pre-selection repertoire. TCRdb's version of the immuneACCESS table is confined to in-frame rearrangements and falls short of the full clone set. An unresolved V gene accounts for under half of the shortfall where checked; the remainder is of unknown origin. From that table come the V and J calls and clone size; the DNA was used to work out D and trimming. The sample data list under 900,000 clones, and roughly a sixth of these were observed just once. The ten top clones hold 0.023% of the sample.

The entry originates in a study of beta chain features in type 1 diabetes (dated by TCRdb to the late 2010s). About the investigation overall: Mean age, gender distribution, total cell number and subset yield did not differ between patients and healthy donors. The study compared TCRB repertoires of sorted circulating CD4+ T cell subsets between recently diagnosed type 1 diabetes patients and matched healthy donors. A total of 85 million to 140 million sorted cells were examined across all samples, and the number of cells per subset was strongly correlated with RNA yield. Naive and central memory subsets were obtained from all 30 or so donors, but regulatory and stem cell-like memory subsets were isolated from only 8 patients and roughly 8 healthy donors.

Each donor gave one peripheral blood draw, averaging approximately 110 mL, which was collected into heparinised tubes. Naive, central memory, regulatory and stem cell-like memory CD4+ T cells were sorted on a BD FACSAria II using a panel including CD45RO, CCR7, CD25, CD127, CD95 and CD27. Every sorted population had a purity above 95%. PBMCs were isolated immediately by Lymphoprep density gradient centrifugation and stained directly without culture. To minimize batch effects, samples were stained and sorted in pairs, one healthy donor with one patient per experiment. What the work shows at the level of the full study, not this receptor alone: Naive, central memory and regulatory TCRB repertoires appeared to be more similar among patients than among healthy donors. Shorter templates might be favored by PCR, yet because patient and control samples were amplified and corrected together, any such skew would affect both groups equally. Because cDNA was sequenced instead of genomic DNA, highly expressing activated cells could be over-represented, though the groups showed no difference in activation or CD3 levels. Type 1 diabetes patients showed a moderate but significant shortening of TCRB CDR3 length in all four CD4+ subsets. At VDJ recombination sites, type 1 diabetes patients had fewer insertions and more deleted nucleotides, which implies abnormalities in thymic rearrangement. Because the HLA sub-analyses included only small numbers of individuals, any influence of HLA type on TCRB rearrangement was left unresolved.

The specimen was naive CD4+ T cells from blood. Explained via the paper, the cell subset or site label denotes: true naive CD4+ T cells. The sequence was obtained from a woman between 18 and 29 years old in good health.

CDR3 loop: CASSTGLPYLGNYEQYF. The base sequence is TGTGCCAGTAGTACCGGACTACCCTACCTTGGGAATTACGAGCAGTACTTC. The chain is made from TRBV19 and TRBJ2-7, with TRBD2 as a weak D call on 6 bases. The CDR3 numbers 17 residues from cysteine through phenylalanine. The only DNA kept is the CDR3, 51 bases in frame from the first base. V loses 4 bases of germline sequence and J loses 4 bases, and the interval between the two ends is 23 bases. As encoded in the germline V gene (reference sequence), CDR1 is LNHDA while CDR2 is SQIVND.